Listed here is a single T cell receptor (beta chain). What it binds is not known. The source of the sample is a study of blood T cells in healthy people across ages. Findings and limits, study-wide: Unsorted PBMC material precluded a definitive naive versus antigen-experienced comparison.

The CDR3 runs to 11 residues. V dropped 8 bases and J dropped 2 bases, with 5 bases sitting between them. In germline, CDR1 is MDHEN, CDR2 SYDVKM. Then a second PCR, running roughly 7 to 11 cycles, was carried out with a sample-barcoded 5' primer and a J-beta primer mix. A single record per CDR3 protein comes from TCRdb applying MiXCR to the 5' RACE reads. Counted here are 1.5 million to 2 million distinct CDR3 sequences, under 30% occurring once; the ten biggest clones make up roughly 8%. This chain joins TRBV28 and TRBJ2-3; no reliable D call. Sequenced material: blood. The receptor's source is a woman in her 30s in good health. The CDR3 DNA sequence: TGTGCCAGCCCGGTCACAGATACGCAGTATTTT. Its translation: CASPVTDTQYF. Full variable domain (rest looked up from reference TRBV28 and TRBJ2-3): DVKVTQSSRYLVKRTGEKVFLECVQDMDHENMFWYRQDPGLGLRLIYFSYDVKMKEKGDIPEGYSVSREKKERFSLILESASTNQTSMYLCASPVTDTQYFGPGTRLTVL.